This T cell receptor (beta chain) was sequenced in a study of shared clonotypes between healthy human individuals. Overall study results and limits: A few donors held about 5% of naive CD4 clonotypes in common. There were few donors, and this limited the genetic and exposure-history diversity represented.

The CDR3 spans 14 residues. The germline gives CDR1 KGHSH, CDR2 LQKENI. Trimming took 0 bases from V and 3 from J, leaving 9 bases between them. The data were produced by immunoSEQ multiplex PCR, yet TCRdb's version contains in-frame clones alone and is incomplete. This sample carries a few million clones, approximately 95% of them seen once, and the ten largest clones take about 0.13%. As concerns this clone: What it recognizes is unknown.

This receptor was obtained from a man younger than 35 in good health. The chain links TRBV18 to TRBJ2-7; no firm D call. Sequences were obtained from naive CD4+ T cells sorted from blood. Subset: CD45RA+ positively selected. The CDR3 bases are TGTGCCAGCTCACCACCGAACAAGGGCTACGAGCAGTACTTC. It is translated as CASSPPNKGYEQYF.